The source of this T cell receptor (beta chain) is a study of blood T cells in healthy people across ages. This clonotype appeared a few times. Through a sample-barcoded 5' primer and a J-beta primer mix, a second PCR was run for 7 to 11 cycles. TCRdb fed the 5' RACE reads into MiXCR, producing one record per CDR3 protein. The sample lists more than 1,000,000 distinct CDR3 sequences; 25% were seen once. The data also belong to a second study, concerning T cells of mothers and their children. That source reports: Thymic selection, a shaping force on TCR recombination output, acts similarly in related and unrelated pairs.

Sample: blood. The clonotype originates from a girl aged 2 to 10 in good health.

The CDR3 bases are TGTGCCAGTCAGGACTTTTCTCGGGACAATGAGCAGTTCTTC. This encodes CASQDFSRDNEQFF. This rearrangement joins TRBV6-5 to TRBJ2-1; possibly TRBD2 for D (5 bases). The V gene lost 9 bases and the J gene lost 5 bases, with 17 bases spanning the gap. This CDR3 spans 14 amino acids. Germline CDR1 reads MNHEY; CDR2 reads SVGAGI.